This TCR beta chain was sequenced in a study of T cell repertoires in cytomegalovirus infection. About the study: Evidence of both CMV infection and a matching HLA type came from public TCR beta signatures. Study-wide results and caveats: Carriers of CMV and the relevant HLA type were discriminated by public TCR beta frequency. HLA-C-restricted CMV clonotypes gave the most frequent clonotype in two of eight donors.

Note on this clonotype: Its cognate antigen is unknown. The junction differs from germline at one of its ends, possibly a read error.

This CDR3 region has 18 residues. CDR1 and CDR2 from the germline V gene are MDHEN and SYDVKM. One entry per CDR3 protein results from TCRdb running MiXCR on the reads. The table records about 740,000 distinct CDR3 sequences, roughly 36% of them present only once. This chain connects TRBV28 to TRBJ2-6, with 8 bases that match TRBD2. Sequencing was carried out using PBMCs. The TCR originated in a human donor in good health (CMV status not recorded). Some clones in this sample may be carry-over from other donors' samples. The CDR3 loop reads CASSFLLLAGSGSNVLTF. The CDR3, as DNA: TGTGCCAGCAGTTTTTTGCTCCTAGCGGGCTCTGGGTCCAACGTCCTGACTTTC.